This T cell receptor beta chain was found in a study of blood T cell repertoires in COVID-19. Germline V gene sequence: CDR1 SEHNR, CDR2 FQNEAQ (reference sequence). J was trimmed by 6 bases and V by 3 bases; bases with no gene match: 3. The length of the CDR3 is 13 residues. The table came from immunoSEQ multiplex PCR; TCRdb's copy has only in-frame clones and leaves some out. Among about 150,000 clones listed, about 90% were seen once. The chain links TRBV7-9 to TRBJ1-2; 8 bases match TRBD1. Sequencing was carried out using peripheral blood. The sequence derives from a man in his fifties with acute or convalescent COVID-19. The CDR3 protein is CASSFGQGHGYTF. For the CDR3, the DNA is TGTGCCAGCAGCTTTGGACAGGGCCATGGCTACACCTTC. The variable domain in full, with the rest retrieved from reference TRBV7-9 and TRBJ1-2, is DTGVSQNPRHKITKRGQNVTFRCDPISEHNRLYWYRQTLGQGPEFLTYFQNEAQLEKSRLLSDRFSAERPKGSFSTLEIQRTEQGDSAMYLCASSFGQGHGYTFGSGTRLTVV.